This TCR beta chain is from a study of blood T cell repertoires in COVID-19. Data came from immunoSEQ multiplex PCR; TCRdb stores just in-frame clones and leaves some out. The table includes roughly 230,000 clones, roughly 91% detected once. This receptor was obtained from a man aged 25 to 40 with COVID-19, enrolled during active disease. Sequencing was performed on peripheral blood.

CDR3: CASSVAGTSNYGYTF. CDR3 in DNA: TGTGCCAGCAGCGTAGCAGGGACATCCAACTATGGCTACACCTTC. The gene calls are TRBV9 and TRBJ1-2; possibly TRBD1 for D (6 bases). Trimming removed 0 bases from V and 2 bases from J, with 11 bases in between. The CDR3 runs to 15 residues. Germline V gives CDR1 SGDLS, CDR2 YYNGEE.